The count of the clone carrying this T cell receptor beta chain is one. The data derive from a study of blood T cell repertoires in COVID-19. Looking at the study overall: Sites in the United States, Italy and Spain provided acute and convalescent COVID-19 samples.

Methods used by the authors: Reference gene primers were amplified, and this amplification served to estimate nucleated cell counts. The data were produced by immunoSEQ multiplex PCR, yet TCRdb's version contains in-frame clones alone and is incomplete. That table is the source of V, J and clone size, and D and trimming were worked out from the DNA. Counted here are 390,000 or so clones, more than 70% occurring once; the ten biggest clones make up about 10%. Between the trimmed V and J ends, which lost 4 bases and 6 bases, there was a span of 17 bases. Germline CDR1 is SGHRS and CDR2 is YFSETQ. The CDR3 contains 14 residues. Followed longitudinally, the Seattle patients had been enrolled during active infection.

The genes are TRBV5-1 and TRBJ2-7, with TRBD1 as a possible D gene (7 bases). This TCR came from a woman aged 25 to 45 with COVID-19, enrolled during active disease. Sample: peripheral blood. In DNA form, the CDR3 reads TGCGCCAGCAGCCCCTGGACAGGAGGGGGCGAGCAGTACTTC. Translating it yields CASSPWTGGGEQYF. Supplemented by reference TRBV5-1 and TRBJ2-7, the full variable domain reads KAGVTQTPRYLIKTRGQQVTLSCSPISGHRSVSWYQQTPGQGLQFLFEYFSETQRNKGNFPGRFSGRQFSNSRSEMNVSTLELGDSALYLCASSPWTGGGEQYFGPGTRLTVT.